Shown below are 11 T cell receptor beta chains from a single sample sequenced in a study of regulatory T cells in long-lasting Graves disease. Described time point: persistent/refractory GD, antithyroid drugs over 5 years with positive TRAb. PBMC-extracted RNA yielded the TCR library. Through Arm-PCR of CDR3 regions and iRepertoire HTBI primers, TCR beta libraries were built. Each CDR3 protein is one row after TCRdb ran MiXCR on the multiplex PCR reads. This sample has roughly 500,000 distinct CDR3 sequences, with about 20% found just once. The material sequenced was peripheral blood mononuclear cells (PBMCs), taken when the disease was refractory, from a patient treated with antithyroid drugs. These receptors were collected from a female donor with Graves disease.

This clonotype was found many times. The J gene is TRBJ1-5, the V gene TRBV7-8; D call uncertain. Per germline, CDR1 SGHVS and CDR2 FQNEAQ. CDR3 length: 12 residues. With 1 base removed from V and 13 bases from J, the gap between germline ends came to 11 bases. The CDR3 region has the DNA TGTGCCAGCAGCTTAGTTAGAGGAGAGCAGCATTTT. Its protein is CASSLVRGEQHF.

The rearrangement uses TRBV6-2 or TRBV6-3 and TRBJ1-2; D is unclear. The germline V gene encodes CDR1 MNHEY and CDR2 SVGEGT. Trimming removed 5 bases from V and 0 bases from J, with 16 bases in between. The CDR3 has 16 amino acids. CDR3 protein: CASSESHSVANYGYTF. Written as DNA, the CDR3 is TGTGCCAGCAGTGAATCCCACAGCGTAGCTAACTATGGCTACACCTTC.

The chain joins TRBV28 to TRBJ2-3; D tentatively fits TRBD1 or TRBD2 (5 bases each). V lost 4 bases to trimming and J lost 1 base, with 12 bases between them. CDR3 size: 15 residues. Germline CDR1 is MDHEN and CDR2 is SYDVKM. The CDR3 region is CASSSLKGRTDTQYF. CDR3 nucleotides: TGTGCCAGCAGTTCCCTGAAGGGACGCACAGATACGCAGTATTTT.

This clonotype showed up many times. V is TRBV20-1 and J is TRBJ1-5; D gene ambiguous. Germline loops: CDR1 DFQATT, CDR2 SNEGSKA (reference sequence). There are 14 residues in the CDR3. The V and J ends lost 1 base and 0 bases respectively, with 7 bases between them. The CDR3 loop is CSARGSLSNQPQHF. DNA for the CDR3: TGCAGTGCTAGAGGGTCTCTTAGCAATCAGCCCCAGCATTTT.

This clonotype was picked up many times. This sequence joins TRBV29-1 and TRBJ2-5, with D possibly matching TRBD1 (8 bases). From germline, CDR1 is SQVTM and CDR2 ANQGSEA. V lost 4 bases to trimming and J lost 4 bases, with 13 bases between them. The CDR3 loop spans 13 amino acids. The CDR3 region has the DNA TGCAGCGTTGTGACAGGGGAGGGAGAGACCCAGTACTTC. Encoded protein: CSVVTGEGETQYF.

This clonotype was recorded at least ten times. In DNA, the CDR3 is TGTGCCAGCAGTGTCCTACAGGGGACGAACACTGAAGCTTTCTTT. This gives the protein CASSVLQGTNTEAFF. The chain uses TRBV6-2 or TRBV6-3 and TRBJ1-1, with 7 bases that match TRBD1. V was clipped by 5 bases and J by 1 base; unmatched bases: 7. The CDR3 covers 15 residues. Germline V gives CDR1 MNHEY, CDR2 SVGEGT.

The V and J genes are TRBV9 and TRBJ1-4, with TRBD1 as a possible D gene (5 bases). The germline CDR1 and CDR2 sequences are SGDLS and YYNGEE. CDR3 length equals 15 residues. V was pared by 2 bases and J by 3 bases, with 11 bases between. CDR3 in amino acids: CASSVDGGSNEKLFF. DNA of the CDR3: TGTGCCAGCAGCGTGGATGGGGGATCTAATGAAAAACTGTTTTTT.

This clonotype was seen at least ten times. This sequence joins TRBV7-2 and TRBJ1-1, with D possibly matching TRBD1 (5 bases). Germline V gives CDR1 SGHTA, CDR2 FQGNSA. The V end lost 4 bases, the J end lost 4 bases, and 16 bases lay between the germline ends. The CDR3 has 15 residues. The CDR3 nucleotides read TGTGCCAGCAGCTCCGCCGTCGGGGGAGGCACTGAAGCTTTCTTT. This sequence encodes CASSSAVGGGTEAFF.

In its sample, this clonotype was seen many times. The chain has TRBV12-3 or TRBV12-4 and TRBJ1-3, with 8 bases aligning to TRBD1. Losses at the gene ends were 7 bases for V and 2 bases for J; bases not matched to a gene: 7. The CDR3 extends over 15 amino acids. Here the CDR3 reads CASTFRGLPGNTIYF. The CDR3 nucleotides read TGTGCCAGCACCTTCAGGGGGCTTCCTGGAAACACCATATATTTT.

The gene calls are TRBV20-1 and TRBJ2-1; 11 bases agree with TRBD1. After removal of 5 bases from V and 4 bases from J, the junction contained 10 bases not matched to a gene. The germline V gene has CDR1 DFQATT and CDR2 SNEGSKA (reference sequence). The CDR3 runs 16 residues. CDR3 residues: CSAPGTGTGGYNEQFF. The CDR3 DNA sequence: TGCAGTGCTCCGGGAACCGGGACAGGGGGATACAATGAGCAGTTCTTC.

The table lists this clonotype with a few counts. CDR3 sequence reads: CASSEPGQGVSPLHF. DNA of the CDR3: TGCGCCAGCAGCGAGCCGGGACAGGGGGTTTCACCCCTCCACTTT. The gene calls are TRBV5-1 and TRBJ1-6, with 11 nucleotides matching TRBD1. The CDR3 spans 15 residues. The germline CDR1 and CDR2 sequences are SGHRS and YFSETQ. V shed 4 bases and J 9 bases; nucleotides not matched to a gene: 6.